This T cell receptor (beta chain) was captured by sequencing in a study of T cells in Graves' hyperthyroidism and ophthalmopathy. Study-wide points: Blood also held most thyroid clonotypes expanded beyond 0.001.

CDR1 MDHEN and CDR2 SYDVKM come from the germline V gene. CDR3 size: 14 residues. The V end was cut by 1 base, the J end by 6 bases, with 13 bases between. Hyperthyroidism patients were newly diagnosed, had disease duration under 2 months, and were aged 18 to 65 years. Amplification of TCR beta CDR3 regions used RNA as the template. First-round RT-PCR of the TCR CDR3 relied on the HTBI primer set. A single record per CDR3 protein comes from TCRdb applying MiXCR to the multiplex PCR reads. The repertoire holds under 450,000 distinct CDR3 sequences, with 17% as singletons. This clonotype was seen at least ten times. The antigen remains unidentified.

V and J are TRBV28 and TRBJ2-7, with D possibly matching TRBD1 (6 bases). Sequenced sample: blood. The receptor's source is a woman under 40 with Graves' hyperthyroidism that later progressed to Graves' ophthalmopathy. The CDR3 DNA reads TGTGCCAGCAGTTTATACAGGGTAACGCCCGAGCAGTACTTC. Translation gives CASSLYRVTPEQYF.